The sequence of this T cell receptor beta chain was determined in a study of PD-L1 blockade in urothelial cancer. Study-level information: Analysis of blood occurred 3 weeks (second dose) and 6 weeks after treatment start.

Method: immunoSEQ multiplex PCR; TCRdb's copy keeps in-frame clones and lacks some. The sample carries 90,000 to 130,000 clones, 75% to 95% recorded once. J lost 2 bases, V lost 5 bases, and 5 bases had no gene match. Germline V gives CDR1 SNHLY, CDR2 FYNNEI. CDR3 size: 15 residues. Time point: peripheral blood 6 weeks after treatment start. The TCR sequence derives from a man between 60 and 75 years old with urothelial cancer. The chain has TRBV2 and TRBJ2-5; 10 bases line up with TRBD2. Sequencing used PBMCs, obtained around atezolizumab (anti-PD-L1) treatment. CDR3 sequence (DNA): TGTGCCAGCAGTCTGGCTAGCGGGGGACAAGAGACCCAGTACTTC. Translated, it gives CASSLASGGQETQYF.